This TCR beta chain was captured in a study of memory B cells and T cells in multiple sclerosis. Study-wide results and caveats: Clone-set sizes differed between compartments, so shared clonotype counts needed normalization.

After stimulus-free culture, autoproliferating CFSE-dim and non-proliferating CFSE-high T cells were sequenced separately. 40 million to 50 million CFSE-labeled PBMCs were cultured 7 days unstimulated, then replicate wells were pooled. PBMCs were labeled with roughly 0.49 uM CFSE and cultured without exogenous stimuli. Notes on this clone: Its antigen is unidentified.

The germline V gene has CDR1 SNHLY and CDR2 FYNNEI. This CDR3 region has 11 residues. Trimming cost V 6 bases and J 2 bases, with 5 bases left between them. The table came from immunoSEQ multiplex PCR; TCRdb's copy has only in-frame clones and leaves some out. The data hold roughly 12,000 clones, with about four fifths observed a single time. The chain uses TRBV2 and TRBJ2-7; D unresolved. Sequences were obtained from PBMCs from blood kept in culture. The origin of this receptor is a human donor with multiple sclerosis. The CDR3 region has the DNA TGTGCCAGCAGCCAAACCTACGAGCAGTACTTC. This gives the protein CASSQTYEQYF.